This paragraph reports one T cell receptor beta chain. This entry belongs to a study of shared clonotypes between healthy human individuals. Study summary: Aged between 18 and 49, the donors were a couple of women and three men.

Donors, healthy HIV-negative adults, lacked recent acute infections or vaccinations. For each subset, genomic DNA was distributed in equal portions over several immunoSEQ plates. PCR replicates performed on unsorted PBMC used around 310 ng DNA, around 28,000 T cell genomes. TCRdb's copy holds only in-frame clones and misses some; the assay was immunoSEQ multiplex PCR. The sample includes some 530,000 clones, around 73% of them seen just once. CDR3 length: 18 residues. Trimming removed 2 bases at V and 3 bases at J, with 22 bases between. Germline V gene sequence: CDR1 SGHDT, CDR2 YYEEEE. Sequenced sample: PBMCs. The chain combines TRBV5-6 with TRBJ2-3; TRBD1 or TRBD2 may be the D gene (5 bases each). This TCR derives from a woman in her thirties or forties in good health. Some clones in this sample may be carry-over from other donors' samples. The CDR3 reads CASSLYFRGLNPTDTQYF. CDR3 nucleotides: TGTGCCAGCAGCTTATACTTCCGGGGCCTGAACCCAACAGATACGCAGTATTTT.